This T cell receptor (beta chain) is from a study of T-cell memory formation after mild COVID-19. Study information: Clusters were largely donor specific.

From the 5' RACE reads, TCRdb called clonotypes with MiXCR, one entry per CDR3 protein. This sample carries under 110,000 distinct CDR3 sequences, roughly an eighth of them seen once, and the ten largest clones take roughly 27%. This CDR3 is built from 15 residues. CDR1 MNHEY and CDR2 SMNVEV come from the germline V gene (reference sequence). V shed 3 bases and J shed 4 bases, with 16 bases lying between them. The study's findings and limits: Some SARS-CoV-2-responding clones were already detected in memory before infection. Whereas later expanders leaned CD4+, clones contracting day 15 to 85 showed a balanced CD4/CD8 makeup. Among CD4+ contracting clones, most were CM and EM, and CD8+ ones EMRA.

With regard to this clonotype: Its antigen is currently unknown.

The sequenced material came from PBMCs or a T cell subset sorted from them (not recorded which). The chain combines TRBV27 with TRBJ2-7, with D possibly matching TRBD2 (6 bases). The receptor comes from an adult woman who had mild COVID-19 (a few samples of this study predate the infection). Cell type and time point are not known. Here the CDR3 reads CASSFTGGVFYEQYF. In nucleotides, the CDR3 is TGTGCCAGCAGTTTTACAGGAGGGGTTTTTTACGAGCAGTACTTC.